This entry lists 16 T cell receptor beta chains sequenced from one sample in a study of beta chain features in type 1 diabetes. The study reverse transcribed the entire isolated RNA, so it sequenced expressed TCRB transcripts. Sequencing was performed with immunoSEQ multiplex PCR; in TCRdb, only in-frame clones are kept and a portion is missing. The sample carries 500,000 to 700,000 clones, about a sixth recorded once. The sample taken for sequencing was naive CD4+ T cells from blood. These receptors came from a man younger than 35 in good health.

This clone turned up a few times. The chain employs TRBV2 and TRBJ1-2, with D tentatively TRBD1 (5 bases). The CDR3 extends over 12 amino acids. Deletions cut 3 bases from V and 7 bases from J, with 9 bases between. Germline CDR1 reads SNHLY; CDR2 reads FYNNEI. The CDR3 sequence: CASSEGRGGYTF. The CDR3 DNA reads TGTGCCAGCAGTGAGGGAAGGGGTGGCTACACCTTC.

This clone has a handful of counts. The gene calls are TRBV7-2 and TRBJ1-5; D not certain. Germline V gene data show CDR1 as SGHTA and CDR2 as FQGNSA. This CDR3 region has 13 residues. The V end was cut by 2 bases, the J end by 6 bases, with 8 bases between. The DNA for the CDR3 is TGTGCCAGCAGCTTATCGGGATTTCAGCCCCAGCATTTT. This gives the protein CASSLSGFQPQHF.

The V and J genes are TRBV29-1 and TRBJ2-3; 7 bases line up with TRBD1. V shed 5 bases and J 4 bases; nucleotides not matched to a gene: 18. CDR1 is SQVTM, CDR2 ANQGSEA, per germline. The CDR3 covers 17 residues. CDR3: CSVSRSAGGSGADTQYF. The CDR3 DNA sequence: TGCAGCGTTAGTAGATCGGCAGGGGGTAGTGGGGCAGATACGCAGTATTTT.

This clone was recorded a few times. The rearrangement uses TRBV18 and TRBJ1-1; tentatively, D is TRBD1 (6 bases). The CDR3 is 14 amino acids. The germline gives CDR1 KGHSH, CDR2 LQKENI. V was cut by 1 base and J by 4 bases, with 10 bases left in between. CDR3 coding DNA: TGTGCCAGCTCACCACGGGGGGCTGGCACTGAAGCTTTCTTT. Amino acids: CASSPRGAGTEAFF.

This clone was observed a handful of times. V is TRBV30 and J is TRBJ1-4, with 10 bases that match TRBD1. After removal of 0 bases from V and 2 bases from J, the junction contained 3 bases not matched to a gene. The length of the CDR3 is 16 residues. Germline lookup yields CDR1 GTSNPN and CDR2 SVGIG (reference sequence). The CDR3 is CAWSVKDRGTNEKLFF. CDR3 in DNA: TGTGCCTGGAGTGTAAAGGACAGGGGGACTAATGAAAAACTGTTTTTT.

The CDR3 is CASTATLRLLPYEQYF. CDR3 nucleotide sequence: TGTGCCAGCACCGCGACTTTACGCCTTCTCCCCTACGAGCAGTACTTC. This chain uses TRBV19 with TRBJ2-7; D gene unclear. The V end lost 9 bases, the J end lost 2 bases, and 23 bases lay between the germline ends. The length of the CDR3 is 16 residues. Looked up from germline, CDR1 is LNHDA and CDR2 is SQIVND (reference sequence).

This chain connects TRBV7-2 to TRBJ2-7; 14 nucleotides align to TRBD2. The ends lost 5 bases at V and 2 bases at J; junction bases unmatched: 5. Germline V gene sequence: CDR1 SGHTA, CDR2 FQGNSA. The CDR3 totals 16 residues. CDR3 amino acids: CASSLTGLAGAYEQYF. The CDR3 DNA sequence: TGTGCCAGCAGCCTAACGGGACTAGCGGGGGCCTACGAGCAGTACTTC.

V and J are TRBV10-3 and TRBJ1-3; tentatively, D is TRBD1 (5 bases). The CDR3 runs 15 residues. Germline V gene lookup returns CDR1 ENHRY and CDR2 SYGVKD. V was clipped by 3 bases and J by 0 bases, with 9 bases between them. The CDR3 spells CAISDRDHSGNTIYF. CDR3 nucleotide sequence: TGTGCCATCAGTGACAGGGACCACTCTGGAAACACCATATATTTT.

This clone occurred a few times. CDR3 in DNA: TGTGCCAGCAGCTTAGAACTAGCGGGAGGTGGGGAGCTGTTTTTT. It translates to CASSLELAGGGELFF. This chain links TRBV11-2 with TRBJ2-2; 12 bases fit TRBD2. This CDR3 region has 15 residues. J gave up 8 bases and V 0 bases, and 1 base lay outside the gene matches. Germline assignment: CDR1 SGHAT and CDR2 FQNNGV.

This sequence joins TRBV28 and TRBJ1-2; D might be TRBD1 (5 bases). CDR1 and CDR2 (germline): MDHEN, SYDVKM. The ends were cut back, 6 bases at V and 0 bases at J, with 8 bases in the middle. The CDR3 covers 13 residues. DNA of the CDR3: TGTGCCAGCAGGTCGGACACTAACTATGGCTACACCTTC. Translating gives CASRSDTNYGYTF.

The chain links TRBV18 to TRBJ1-2; TRBD1 matches 8 bases. This CDR3 has 16 amino acids. CDR1 is KGHSH and CDR2 is LQKENI in the germline V gene. The trim removed 2 bases at V and 1 base at J, leaving 6 bases unmatched. CDR3 residues: CASSPTRGQGNYGYTF. The CDR3 bases are TGTGCCAGCTCACCAACTCGAGGACAGGGTAACTATGGCTACACCTTC.

This clone was seen more than once but under ten times. The chain carries TRBV25-1 and TRBJ2-7, with D unclear. CDR3 size: 16 residues. Germline loops: CDR1 MGHDK, CDR2 SYGVNS. The V gene lost 4 bases and the J gene lost 2 bases, with 18 bases spanning the gap. The CDR3 sequence is CASSGKAARKTYEQYF. The CDR3, as DNA: TGTGCCAGCAGTGGGAAGGCCGCGCGAAAGACCTACGAGCAGTACTTC.

There are a few counts of this clone. CDR3 coding DNA: TGTGCCAGCTCGACGGAGCGGCAGTTTGAAGCTTTCTTT. Protein: CASSTERQFEAFF. The V call is TRBV18, the J call TRBJ1-1; D unclear. V lost 6 bases and J lost 7, with 15 bases in between. The length of the CDR3 is 13 residues. Germline V lookup: CDR1 KGHSH, CDR2 LQKENI.

Of note for this clone: Other DNA sequences in this sample translate to the same CDR3. CDR3 residues: CASSLGGTYEQYF. The CDR3 DNA follows: TGCGCCAGCAGCTTGGGCGGGACCTACGAGCAGTACTTC. The genes are TRBV5-1 and TRBJ2-7; tentative D call: TRBD2 (6 bases). Germline CDR1 is SGHRS and CDR2 is YFSETQ. The CDR3 sequence is 13 residues long. The V and J ends lost 0 bases and 2 bases respectively, with 6 bases between them.

The rearrangement joins TRBV21-1 to TRBJ2-5; TRBD2 is the table's D call and was not checked against the DNA. TRBV21-1 is a pseudogene segment. This CDR3 is 19 amino acids long. CDR3 in amino acids: CASSKAQRGGRDVQETQYF. In nucleotides, the CDR3 is TGTGCCAGCAGCAAAGCCCAGCGGGGGGGAAGGGACGTTCAAGAGACCCAGTACTTC.

This clone turned up a few times. V gene TRBV9 combines with J gene TRBJ2-7, with 12 bases that match TRBD1. The germline gives CDR1 SGDLS, CDR2 YYNGEE. The CDR3 is made up of 14 amino acids. V trimming: 4 bases; J trimming: 9 bases; junction bases outside the gene matches: 8. CDR3 bases: TGTGCCAGCAGCCCCGCCTGGGACAGGGGGCCGCAGTACTTC. Translated: CASSPAWDRGPQYF. The entire variable domain, with the rest obtained from reference TRBV9 and TRBJ2-7, is as follows: DSGVTQTPKHLITATGQRVTLRCSPRSGDLSVYWYQQSLDQGLQFLIQYYNGEERAKGNILERFSAQQFPDLHSELNLSSLELGDSALYFCASSPAWDRGPQYFGPGTRLTVT.